Below, 30 T cell receptor beta chains from the same sample are listed, as sequenced in a study of T cell responses to AZD1222 COVID-19 vaccine. Some clones are missing from TCRdb's copy, which holds only in-frame ones; the method was immunoSEQ multiplex PCR. The data show 89,000 or so clones, about 86% seen once. The specimen was peripheral blood, collected on day 0 of AZD1222 vaccination. All receptors derive from an adult in good health.

CDR3 nucleotide sequence: TGCAGCGTTGTTAAGCCCCCCTATACGCAGTATTTT. As protein: CSVVKPPYTQYF. This chain joins TRBV29-1 and TRBJ2-3; D is undetermined. CDR1 and CDR2 from the germline V gene are SQVTM and ANQGSEA. Trimming removed 4 bases at V and 7 bases at J, with 12 bases between. The CDR3 runs to 12 residues.

This sequence joins TRBV3-1 (or the pseudogene TRBV3-2) and TRBJ1-2, with a possible D match to TRBD1 (6 bases). Germline CDR1 reads LGHDT; CDR2 reads YNNKEL (reference sequence). The CDR3 sequence is 14 residues long. Between the trimmed V and J ends, which lost 4 bases and 2 bases, there was a span of 11 bases. The CDR3, as DNA: TGTGCCAGCAGCCCAACAGGGTTCAACTATGGCTACACCTTC. It specifies CASSPTGFNYGYTF.

DNA for the CDR3: TGCGCCAGCAGGCCCCCTCAGGAACTCTACTATGGCTACACCTTC. Protein: CASRPPQELYYGYTF. The rearrangement joins TRBV5-1 to TRBJ1-2, with no clear D. The CDR3 runs 15 residues. CDR1 is SGHRS and CDR2 is YFSETQ in the germline V gene. V was shortened by 5 bases and J by 3 bases, with 17 bases between the two germline ends.

J is TRBJ2-3 and V is TRBV28, with D possibly being TRBD1 (5 bases). The germline gives CDR1 MDHEN, CDR2 SYDVKM. This CDR3 contains 14 residues. Between the trimmed V and J ends, which lost 6 bases and 0 bases, there was a span of 10 bases. The CDR3 nucleotides read TGTGCCAGCAGGCAGGGCACTAGCACAGATACGCAGTATTTT. It translates to CASRQGTSTDTQYF. The complete variable domain, with remaining parts taken from reference TRBV28 and TRBJ2-3, reads DVKVTQSSRYLVKRTGEKVFLECVQDMDHENMFWYRQDPGLGLRLIYFSYDVKMKEKGDIPEGYSVSREKKERFSLILESASTNQTSMYLCASRQGTSTDTQYFGPGTRLTVL.

This clone showed up just a few times. This chain joins TRBV7-3 and TRBJ2-1, with D perhaps matching TRBD2 (6 bases). CDR1 is SGHTA, CDR2 FQGTGA, per germline. The V gene lost 0 bases and the J gene lost 8 bases, with 8 bases spanning the gap. The CDR3 is 13 amino acids. CDR3 in amino acids: CASSLTWGDEQFF. In DNA, the CDR3 is TGTGCCAGCAGCTTAACGTGGGGGGATGAGCAGTTCTTC.

The chain employs TRBV7-9 and TRBJ1-1, with 8 bases aligning to TRBD1. Germline CDR1 is SEHNR and CDR2 is FQNEAQ (reference sequence). This CDR3 spans 15 amino acids. V lost 4 bases to trimming and J lost 3 bases; unmatched junction nucleotides: 7. CDR3 sequence: CASSSNRGADTEAFF. The CDR3 coding sequence is TGTGCCAGCAGCTCTAACAGGGGGGCTGACACTGAAGCTTTCTTT.

This clone was counted at least ten times. This sequence joins TRBV2 and TRBJ2-7; tentative D call: TRBD1 (5 bases). Germline-derived CDR1 and CDR2 are SNHLY and FYNNEI. V was trimmed by 4 bases and J by 3 bases, leaving 16 bases between them. The length of the CDR3 is 15 residues. The CDR3 protein is CASSGGQGRHYEQYF. CDR3 DNA sequence: TGTGCCAGCAGTGGTGGGCAGGGTCGCCACTACGAGCAGTACTTC.

With respect to this clone: This same CDR3 is encoded by further DNA sequences in the sample. This chain joins TRBV11-3 and TRBJ1-1; no clear D. Deletions cut 2 bases from V and 0 bases from J, with 7 bases between. The CDR3 totals 14 residues. Germline V gene sequence: CDR1 SGHNT, CDR2 YENEEA. For the CDR3, the DNA is TGTGCCAGCAGCTTACGGCCCATGAACACTGAAGCTTTCTTT. It codes for CASSLRPMNTEAFF.

CDR3 in amino acids: CASSQGRNTNYGYTF. The CDR3 region has the DNA TGCGCCAGCAGCCAAGGGAGGAATACTAACTATGGCTACACCTTC. This chain connects TRBV4-3 to TRBJ1-2; unclear D gene. V was shortened by 1 base and J by 0 bases, with 9 bases between the two germline ends. The CDR3 spans 15 residues. Germline V CDR1 and CDR2: LGHNA, YSLEER.

The chain uses TRBV12-3 or TRBV12-4 and TRBJ1-1; TRBD1 matches at 7 bases. The CDR3 runs to 13 residues. V gave up 1 base and J gave up 11 bases; unmatched junction bases: 7. The CDR3 sequence: CASSLGQGVVAFF. CDR3 DNA sequence: TGTGCCAGCAGTTTAGGGCAGGGGGTGGTGGCTTTCTTT.

This rearrangement joins TRBV18 to TRBJ1-1; no reliable D call. Germline V gene lookup returns CDR1 KGHSH and CDR2 LQKENI. The CDR3 consists of 15 residues. Trimming pared 6 bases from V and 0 bases from J, leaving 14 bases between. CDR3 in amino acids: CASSPWGEMNTEAFF. Here the CDR3 DNA reads TGTGCCAGCTCCCCGTGGGGAGAGATGAACACTGAAGCTTTCTTT.

The V call is TRBV7-3, the J call TRBJ2-1; D may be TRBD2 (5 bases). V was pared by 4 bases and J by 3 bases, with 13 bases between. The CDR3 is 15 amino acids. Per the germline V gene, CDR1 is SGHTA and CDR2 is FQGTGA. CDR3 coding DNA: TGTGCCAGCAGCTCAGGACTCTCATACTACAATGAGCAGTTCTTC. Its translation is CASSSGLSYYNEQFF.

This chain connects TRBV27 to TRBJ2-1; 7 nucleotides match TRBD2. Germline CDR1 and CDR2: MNHEY and SMNVEV (reference sequence). This CDR3 region has 15 residues. The trim removed 5 bases at V and 3 bases at J, leaving 7 bases unmatched. CDR3 in DNA: TGTGCCAGCAGTCCTCTAGCGGAGATCTACAATGAGCAGTTCTTC. Amino acids: CASSPLAEIYNEQFF.

The gene calls are TRBV7-2 and TRBJ1-1; TRBD1 might be the D (5 bases). Per the germline V gene, CDR1 is SGHTA and CDR2 is FQGNSA. This CDR3 is built from 12 residues. Trimming pared 3 bases from V and 8 bases from J, leaving 10 bases between. In DNA, the CDR3 is TGTGCCAGCAGCTTCACTAGACAGGAAGCTTTCTTT. Its translation is CASSFTRQEAFF.

This chain connects TRBV27 to TRBJ1-1; 8 nucleotides align to TRBD1. Per germline, CDR1 MNHEY and CDR2 SMNVEV (reference sequence). This CDR3 has 13 residues. Trimming took 8 bases from V and 5 from J; bases not matched to a gene: 7. CDR3 in DNA: TGTGCCAGCCACAGGGGGGTTAGTACTGAAGCTTTCTTT. It translates to CASHRGVSTEAFF.

J is TRBJ2-7 and V is TRBV7-2; 12 bases map to TRBD2. The CDR3 runs to 17 residues. In germline, CDR1 is SGHTA, CDR2 FQGNSA. V gave up 5 bases and J gave up 0 bases; unmatched junction bases: 8. The CDR3 reads CASSPTGLAGSSYEQYF. The CDR3 nucleotides read TGTGCCAGCAGCCCAACGGGACTAGCGGGTAGCTCCTACGAGCAGTACTTC.

V is TRBV5-6 and J is TRBJ2-2; D ambiguous. The CDR3 length is 16 residues. Between the trimmed V and J ends, which lost 3 bases and 4 bases, there was a span of 16 bases. The germline V gene has CDR1 SGHDT and CDR2 YYEEEE. This CDR3 is CASSSTTTFSTGELFF. The CDR3 bases are TGTGCCAGCAGCTCGACCACCACATTCAGCACCGGGGAGCTGTTTTTT.

This clone appeared once. V usage is TRBV6-2 or TRBV6-3 and J usage is TRBJ1-2; the D gene is possibly TRBD1 (6 bases). CDR3 length: 15 amino acids. Germline CDR1 MNHEY, CDR2 SVGEGT. V lost 2 bases and J lost 0, with 10 bases in between. The CDR3 reads CASSYPGEANYGYTF. The DNA of the CDR3 is TGTGCCAGCAGTTACCCAGGGGAAGCTAACTATGGCTACACCTTC.

The chain is built from TRBV7-3 and TRBJ2-1, with 7 positions matching TRBD2. Looked up from germline, CDR1 is SGHTA and CDR2 is FQGTGA. V was clipped by 8 bases and J by 5 bases; unmatched bases: 9. This CDR3 is built from 14 residues. CDR3 sequence reads: CASASGDYDNEQFF. The CDR3, as DNA: TGTGCCAGCGCTTCGGGGGACTACGACAATGAGCAGTTCTTC.

The V call is TRBV19, the J call TRBJ2-2; D is unclear. Germline V CDR1 and CDR2: LNHDA, SQIVND (reference sequence). V shed 7 bases and J shed 0 bases, with 6 bases lying between them. The CDR3 is made up of 13 amino acids. CDR3: CASTWANTGELFF. The CDR3 DNA follows: TGTGCCAGTACGTGGGCGAACACCGGGGAGCTGTTTTTT.

V gene TRBV19 combines with J gene TRBJ1-1, with D perhaps matching TRBD1 (6 bases). Looked up from germline, CDR1 is LNHDA and CDR2 is SQIVND (reference sequence). Trimming left V 9 bases short and J 0 bases short, with 17 bases between. The CDR3 has 15 amino acids. CDR3 residues: CASSPFGQMNTEAFF. The CDR3, as DNA: TGTGCCAGCTCCCCCTTCGGACAGATGAACACTGAAGCTTTCTTT.

This clone was observed a handful of times. The chain employs TRBV4-3 and TRBJ2-2; 9 nucleotides match TRBD1. The V segment lost 6 bases and the J segment 7 bases; nucleotides outside the gene matches: 6. CDR3 size: 14 residues. Germline CDR1 reads LGHNA; CDR2 reads YSLEER. DNA of the CDR3: TGCGCCAGCAGGGGGGACAGGGCGAACGGGGAGCTGTTTTTT. Its protein product is CASRGDRANGELFF.

V gene TRBV19 combines with J gene TRBJ1-2; D not certain. The CDR3 covers 12 residues. The V end lost 0 bases, the J end lost 4 bases, and 3 bases lay between the germline ends. The germline gives CDR1 LNHDA, CDR2 SQIVND (reference sequence). CDR3 amino acids: CASSIEGYGYTF. For the CDR3, the DNA is TGTGCCAGTAGTATAGAAGGCTATGGCTACACCTTC.

The chain couples TRBV5-6 to TRBJ1-1, with D possibly TRBD1 on 5 matching bases. The CDR3 sequence is 13 residues long. Trimming stripped 0 bases from V and 6 bases from J, with 9 bases between. In germline, CDR1 is SGHDT, CDR2 YYEEEE. Here the CDR3 reads CASSLVTGPEAFF. CDR3 DNA: TGTGCCAGCAGCTTGGTGACGGGGCCTGAAGCTTTCTTT.

The genes are TRBV2 and TRBJ2-1; the D gene could be TRBD1 or TRBD2 (6 bases each). Germline CDR1 SNHLY, CDR2 FYNNEI. The CDR3 contains 17 residues. The V end lost 4 bases, the J end lost 4 bases, and 20 bases lay between the germline ends. The DNA of the CDR3 is TGTGCCAGCAGTGGGAACCCGCAGCAGGGGAGGTACAATGAGCAGTTCTTC. This translates into CASSGNPQQGRYNEQFF.

V gene TRBV9 combines with J gene TRBJ1-5, with D perhaps matching TRBD1 (5 bases). V lost 2 bases, J lost 1 base, and 7 bases lay in between. Germline CDR1 SGDLS, CDR2 YYNGEE. The CDR3 spans 14 residues. CDR3 in DNA: TGTGCCAGCAGCGTGGGGGAGAGCAATCAGCCCCAGCATTTT. Amino acid sequence: CASSVGESNQPQHF.

The V gene is TRBV9, the J gene TRBJ2-2; D gene uncertain. The germline V gene encodes CDR1 SGDLS and CDR2 YYNGEE. Deletions cut 6 bases from V and 2 bases from J, with 5 bases between. The CDR3 runs 12 residues. The chain's CDR3 is CASTRNTGELFF. As DNA, the CDR3 is TGTGCCAGCACGCGAAACACCGGGGAGCTGTTTTTT.

V and J are TRBV6-6 and TRBJ1-5; D is unclear. The CDR3 contains 12 residues. From germline, CDR1 is MNHNY and CDR2 SVGAGI (reference sequence). V lost 8 bases, J lost 4 bases, and 9 bases lay in between. CDR3 DNA: TGTGCCAGCGGCCGTGGGAATCAGCCCCAGCATTTT. This encodes CASGRGNQPQHF.

The rearrangement joins TRBV28 to TRBJ1-5, with unresolved D. The germline V gene has CDR1 MDHEN and CDR2 SYDVKM. V gave up 4 bases and J gave up 4 bases, with 8 bases separating them. The CDR3 spans 13 residues. The CDR3 coding sequence is TGTGCCAGCAGTTCATACGGGAATCAGCCCCAGCATTTT. Residues: CASSSYGNQPQHF. The full variable domain, its missing parts supplied by reference TRBV28 and TRBJ1-5, is DVKVTQSSRYLVKRTGEKVFLECVQDMDHENMFWYRQDPGLGLRLIYFSYDVKMKEKGDIPEGYSVSREKKERFSLILESASTNQTSMYLCASSSYGNQPQHFGDGTRLSIL.

The chain is built from TRBV3-1 (or the pseudogene TRBV3-2) and TRBJ2-2; D remains ambiguous. Between the trimmed V and J ends, which lost 0 bases and 7 bases, there was a span of 12 bases. This CDR3 has 15 amino acids. In germline, CDR1 is LGHDT, CDR2 YNNKEL (reference sequence). CDR3 sequence (DNA): TGTGCCAGCAGCCAAGAATCCGGGTCTGGCGGGGAGCTGTTTTTT. It encodes CASSQESGSGGELFF.